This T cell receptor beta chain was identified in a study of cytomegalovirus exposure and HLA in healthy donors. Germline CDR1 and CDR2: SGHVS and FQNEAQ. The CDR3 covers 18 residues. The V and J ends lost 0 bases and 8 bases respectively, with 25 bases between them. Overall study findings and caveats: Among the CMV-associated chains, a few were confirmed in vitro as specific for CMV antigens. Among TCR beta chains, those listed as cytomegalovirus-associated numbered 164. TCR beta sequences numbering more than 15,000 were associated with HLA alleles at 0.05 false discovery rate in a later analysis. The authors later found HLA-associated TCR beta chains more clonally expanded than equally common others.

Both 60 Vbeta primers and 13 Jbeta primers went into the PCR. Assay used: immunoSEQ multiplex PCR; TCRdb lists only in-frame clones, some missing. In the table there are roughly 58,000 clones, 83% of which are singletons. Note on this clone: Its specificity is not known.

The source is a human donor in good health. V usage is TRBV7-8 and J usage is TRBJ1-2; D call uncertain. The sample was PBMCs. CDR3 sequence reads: CASSLAPDTIPSEDGYTF. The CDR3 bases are TGTGCCAGCAGCTTAGCGCCAGATACAATACCCTCGGAGGACGGCTACACCTTC.